Listed below are T cell receptor beta chains from one sample, sequenced in a study of blood T cell repertoires in COVID-19. Clones were read by immunoSEQ multiplex PCR, and TCRdb kept only the in-frame ones, dropping some. The repertoire holds 110,000 or so clones, with around three quarters as singletons. Sequenced sample: peripheral blood. These receptors originate from a man between 65 and 79 years old with acute or convalescent COVID-19. Each CDR3 is given with its conserved first and last residue. D genes are given only for firm matches.

TRBD2	TRBV6-5	CASSLHKRGDYEQYF
NA	TRBV4-1	CASSQDKTVSNEQFF
NA	TRBV30	CAWTAGGDGYTF
TRBD2	TRBV5-1	CASSLGFEGGSRNEQFF
TRBD1	TRBV13	CASSLGYSGGTQPQHF
NA	TRBV4-1	CASSQESGPSTDTQYF
NA	TRBV28	CASSFGGELFF
TRBD2	TRBV18	CASSPNLEGGFTDEQFF
NA	TRBV12-3/TRBV12-4	CASSHGGVGYTF
NA	TRBV11-2	CASTSRIYEQYF
NA	TRBV19	CASSITGSNQPQHF
TRBD2	TRBV4-2	CASSQRSSGGYNEQFF
TRBD1	TRBV5-4	CASTSGGDYAFF
NA	TRBV27	CASRTLGVRNEQYF
NA	TRBV2	CASSEFPDFSNEQFF
TRBD1	TRBV2	CASSVQGENTEAFF
TRBD2	TRBV7-2	CASSLAYGGSTYEQYF
NA	TRBV5-4	CASRLQAGNTEAFF
NA	TRBV13	CASSYNRAEQFF
TRBD2	TRBV9	CASSATSGGTDTQYF
TRBD2	TRBV7-3	CASSSPGQTSGPYNEQFF
NA	TRBV27	CASTPLRVIEKLFF
NA	TRBV6-5	CASSYTGYPEAFF
NA	TRBV7-5	CARSSAGYSGREGEQYF
NA	TRBV23-1	CASRPGRRSNEKLFF
TRBD2	TRBV24-1	CATSDRAGGPDTQYF
NA	TRBV5-1	CASSMAANTGELFF
NA	TRBV7-3	CASSLAGAGELFF
NA	TRBV2	CASRGTLLSYEQYF
TRBD2	TRBV7-2	CASSFGTSLQETQYF
TRBD1	TRBV3-1/TRBV3-2	CASSQGDRDNSPLHF
NA	TRBV9	CASSDRLYNEQFF
TRBD1	TRBV13	CASSSTGGIADTQYF
NA	TRBV5-1	CASSLSSYNEQFF
NA	TRBV3-1/TRBV3-2	CASSQIQRDEQFF
TRBD1	TRBV19	CASRLRPGQAYEQYF
TRBD1	TRBV3-1/TRBV3-2	CASRDRDQGAGNSPLHF
NA	TRBV5-6	CASSLAGRGSTGAFF
TRBD1	TRBV5-6	CASSLTGDSYEQYF
NA	TRBV5-6	CASSYDSSYNEQFF
NA	TRBV6-6	CASTRGVAKNIQYF
NA	TRBV27	CASSLAQGWNQPQHF
NA	TRBV24-1	CATSDSGTDTQYF
TRBD1	TRBV11-3	CASSWDRNSPLHF
TRBD1	TRBV3-1/TRBV3-2	CASSQAGGLFYNEQFF
NA	TRBV7-2	CASSTWAGSNSPLHF
TRBD1	TRBV30	CAWSSGQGRRKLFF
TRBD1	TRBV29-1	CSVTLTGGLNYGYTF
NA	TRBV4-2	CASSHRGLEDTIYF
NA	TRBV21-1	CASSKGSSSETYNEQFF
TRBD1	TRBV28	CASSRPDRANTGELFF
TRBD1	TRBV6-6	CASTNSGGGEQYF
NA	TRBV3-1/TRBV3-2	CASSQVRCQGGNQPQHF
NA	TRBV5-6	CASSLRDNNQPQHF
NA	TRBV6-5	CASSYSRGAAFF
NA	TRBV7-9	CASSLFSGGGMGPDTQYF
NA	TRBV19	CASSISRNRRKAFF
NA	TRBV30	CAWSELRARYTF
TRBD2	TRBV11-2	CASSLDFGLAGLSGTGELFF
NA	TRBV27	CASSPNPGTKKQETQYF